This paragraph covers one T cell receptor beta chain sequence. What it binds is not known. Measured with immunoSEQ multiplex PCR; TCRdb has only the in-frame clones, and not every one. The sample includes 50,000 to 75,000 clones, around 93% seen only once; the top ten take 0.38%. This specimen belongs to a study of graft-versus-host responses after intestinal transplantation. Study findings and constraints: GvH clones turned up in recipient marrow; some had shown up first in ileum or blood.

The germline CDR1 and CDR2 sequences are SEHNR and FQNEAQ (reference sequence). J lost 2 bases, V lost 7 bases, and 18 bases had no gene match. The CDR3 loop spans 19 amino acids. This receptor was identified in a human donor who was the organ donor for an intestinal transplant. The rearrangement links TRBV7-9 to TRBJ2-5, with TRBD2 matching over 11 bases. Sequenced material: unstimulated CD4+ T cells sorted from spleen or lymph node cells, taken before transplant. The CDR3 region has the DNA TGTGCCAGCATCGCGACAGGCCTTCTAGCGGGGGGTGGGCAAGAGACCCAGTACTTC. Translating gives CASIATGLLAGGGQETQYF.